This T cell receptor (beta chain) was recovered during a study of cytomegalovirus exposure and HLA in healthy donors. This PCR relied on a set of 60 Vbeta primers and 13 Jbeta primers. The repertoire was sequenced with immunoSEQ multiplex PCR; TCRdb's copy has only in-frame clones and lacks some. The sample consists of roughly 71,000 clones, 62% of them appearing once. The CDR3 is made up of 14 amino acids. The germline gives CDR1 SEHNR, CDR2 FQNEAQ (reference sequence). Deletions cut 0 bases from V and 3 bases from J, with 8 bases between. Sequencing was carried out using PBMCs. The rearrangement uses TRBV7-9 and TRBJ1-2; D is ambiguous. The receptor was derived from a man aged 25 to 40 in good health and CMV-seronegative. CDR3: CASSLAPEDYGYTF. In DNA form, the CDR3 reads TGTGCCAGCAGCTTAGCCCCCGAGGACTATGGCTACACCTTC.